This TCR beta chain appears in the sequencing data of a study of vaccination effects on CD4 cells after COVID-19. Study-wide background: The median interval between the second dose and post-vaccine sampling was 72 days.

TCRdb's table, derived via immunoSEQ multiplex PCR, lists solely in-frame clones and lacks some. The sample lists 66,000 or so clones, around 70% seen once, with 2% to 2.5% in the top ten. In the case of this clone: Its target is unknown.

When around nine days of culture had elapsed, CD4+ T cells were isolated. Participants each got two BNT162b2 or mRNA-1273 vaccine doses. Having tested negative for nucleocapsid antibodies, the vaccine recipients showed no prior SARS-CoV-2 infection. The CDR3 consists of 15 residues. The germline CDR1 and CDR2 sequences are SGHRS and YFSETQ. V lost 3 bases, J lost 4 bases, and 5 bases stayed unmatched. This specimen was CD4+ T cells from PBMCs cultured without peptide, taken after COVID-19 vaccination. The receptor's source is a human donor who received a COVID-19 vaccine. The rearrangement uses TRBV5-1 and TRBJ2-2; 8 positions match TRBD1. The CDR3 is CASSSPDRATGELFF. Written as DNA, the CDR3 is TGCGCCAGCAGCTCCCCGGACAGGGCCACCGGGGAGCTGTTTTTT.